The source of this T cell receptor (beta chain) is a study of OX40 agonist ivuxolimab in advanced cancers. Study overall: Three patients responded partially, comprising one with hepatocellular carcinoma and two with cutaneous melanoma. Whole-study results and caveats: With doses of 0.1 to 3.0 mg/kg, CD4+ and CD8+ blood T cells had undergone clonal expansion by week 6.

Clones were sequenced by immunoSEQ multiplex PCR, and TCRdb holds only the in-frame ones, with some missing. The table includes fewer than 120,000 clones, around 90% detected once. V shed 0 bases, J shed 2 bases, and the junction held 7 bases outside the gene matches. The CDR3 is made up of 19 amino acids. Germline CDR1 and CDR2: MGHRA and YSYEKL. With autoimmune disease history or systemic immunosuppression, patients were excluded. A remark on this clone: The antigen remains unidentified.

Sequences were derived from CD4+ or CD8+ T cells sorted from blood, sampled in a trial of the OX40 agonist ivuxolimab. The chain joins TRBV4-1 to TRBJ2-7, with 16 nucleotides matching TRBD2. The receptor's source is an adult with an advanced solid tumor such as melanoma, head and neck, liver or kidney cancer. The CDR3 loop reads CASSQEGPGLAGGAYEQYF. DNA of the CDR3: TGCGCCAGCAGCCAAGAGGGCCCGGGACTAGCGGGAGGGGCCTACGAGCAGTACTTC.